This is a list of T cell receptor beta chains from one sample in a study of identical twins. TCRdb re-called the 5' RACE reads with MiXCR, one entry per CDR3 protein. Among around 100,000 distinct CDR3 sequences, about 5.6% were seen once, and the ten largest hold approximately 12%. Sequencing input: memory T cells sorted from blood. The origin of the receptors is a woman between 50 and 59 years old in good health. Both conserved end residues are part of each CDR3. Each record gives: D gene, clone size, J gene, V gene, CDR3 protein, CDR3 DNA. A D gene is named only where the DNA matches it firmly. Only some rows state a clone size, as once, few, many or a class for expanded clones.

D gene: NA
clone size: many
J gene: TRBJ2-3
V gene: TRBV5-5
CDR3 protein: CASSSRLADTQYF
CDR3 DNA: TGTGCCAGCAGCTCCCGACTAGCAGATACGCAGTATTTT

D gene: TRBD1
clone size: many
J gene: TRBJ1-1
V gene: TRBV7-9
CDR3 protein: CASSSGQTMNTEAFF
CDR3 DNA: TGTGCCAGCAGCTCGGGACAGACCATGAACACTGAAGCTTTCTTT

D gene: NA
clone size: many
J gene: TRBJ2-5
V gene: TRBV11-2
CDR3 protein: CASSPADGRGETQYF
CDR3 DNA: TGTGCCAGCAGCCCGGCCGACGGAAGGGGAGAGACCCAGTACTTC

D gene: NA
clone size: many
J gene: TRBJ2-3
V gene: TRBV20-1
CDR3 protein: CSAHDRIRSTDTQYF
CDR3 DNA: TGCAGTGCCCATGACAGGATTCGGAGCACAGATACGCAGTATTTT

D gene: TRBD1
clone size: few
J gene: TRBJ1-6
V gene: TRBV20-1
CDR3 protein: CSARPPGRGRFGNSPLHF
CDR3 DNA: TGCAGTGCTAGACCCCCGGGCAGGGGGAGGTTTGGCAATTCACCCCTCCACTTT

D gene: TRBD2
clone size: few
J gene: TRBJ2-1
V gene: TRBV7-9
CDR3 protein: CASSLEVSGGGGQFF
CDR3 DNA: TGTGCCAGCAGCCTAGAGGTATCGGGAGGAGGAGGGCAGTTCTTC

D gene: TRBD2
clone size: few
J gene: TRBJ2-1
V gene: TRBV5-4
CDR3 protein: CASSSGLAGGSYNEQFF
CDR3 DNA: TGTGCCAGCAGCTCGGGACTAGCGGGGGGCTCCTACAATGAGCAGTTCTTC

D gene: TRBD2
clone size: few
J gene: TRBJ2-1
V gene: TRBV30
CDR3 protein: CAWSVGTSGSDEQFF
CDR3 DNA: TGTGCCTGGAGTGTCGGCACTAGCGGGAGTGATGAGCAGTTCTTC

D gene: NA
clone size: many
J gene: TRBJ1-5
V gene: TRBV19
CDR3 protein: CASSPGGNNQPQHF
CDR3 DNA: TGTGCCAGTAGTCCGGGGGGGAACAATCAGCCCCAGCATTTT

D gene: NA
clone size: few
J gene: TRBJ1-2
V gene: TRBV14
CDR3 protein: CASSQGIRAGANYGYTF
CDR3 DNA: TGTGCCAGCAGCCAAGGTATAAGGGCAGGAGCTAACTATGGCTACACCTTC

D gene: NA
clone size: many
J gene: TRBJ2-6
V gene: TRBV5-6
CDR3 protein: CASSLSNVLTF
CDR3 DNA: TGTGCCAGCAGCTTGAGCAACGTCCTGACTTTC

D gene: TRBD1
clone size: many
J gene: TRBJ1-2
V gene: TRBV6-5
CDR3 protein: CASSYKAGGLRSYTF
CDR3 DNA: TGTGCCAGCAGTTATAAGGCAGGGGGCCTTCGCAGCTACACCTTC

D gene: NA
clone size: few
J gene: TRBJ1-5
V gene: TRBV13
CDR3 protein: CASRKAGRDQPQHF
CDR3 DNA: TGTGCCAGCAGGAAGGCCGGTAGAGATCAGCCCCAGCATTTT

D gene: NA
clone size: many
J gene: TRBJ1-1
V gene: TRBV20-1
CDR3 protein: CSARHPTNTEAFF
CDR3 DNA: TGCAGTGCTAGACACCCAACGAACACTGAAGCTTTCTTT

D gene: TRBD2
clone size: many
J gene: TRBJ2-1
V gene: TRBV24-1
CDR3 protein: CATSKGLAYNEQFF
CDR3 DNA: TGTGCCACCAGCAAGGGACTAGCCTACAATGAGCAGTTCTTC

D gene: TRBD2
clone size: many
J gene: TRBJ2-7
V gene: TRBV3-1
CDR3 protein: CASSRSIAGRDEQYF
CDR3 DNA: TGTGCCAGCAGCCGATCGATAGCGGGACGTGACGAGCAGTACTTC

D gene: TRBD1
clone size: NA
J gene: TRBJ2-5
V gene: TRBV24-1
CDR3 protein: CATSDATGDEETQYF
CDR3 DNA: TGTGCCACCAGTGATGCGACAGGGGATGAAGAGACCCAGTACTTC

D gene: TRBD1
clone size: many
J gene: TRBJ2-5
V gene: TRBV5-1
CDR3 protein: CASTIQGAQETQYF
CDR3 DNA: TGCGCCAGCACCATACAGGGGGCACAAGAGACCCAGTACTTC

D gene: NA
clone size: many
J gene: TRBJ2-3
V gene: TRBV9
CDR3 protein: CASSVGDTQYF
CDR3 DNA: TGTGCCAGCAGCGTAGGAGATACGCAGTATTTT

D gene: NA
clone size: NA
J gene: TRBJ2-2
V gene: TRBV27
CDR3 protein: CASTLGGPNTGELFF
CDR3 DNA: TGTGCCAGCACCTTAGGGGGTCCGAACACCGGGGAGCTGTTTTTT

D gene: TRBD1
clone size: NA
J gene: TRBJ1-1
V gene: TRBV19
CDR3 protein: CASSRDRGQTEAFF
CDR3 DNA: TGTGCCAGTAGTAGGGACAGGGGGCAAACTGAAGCTTTCTTT

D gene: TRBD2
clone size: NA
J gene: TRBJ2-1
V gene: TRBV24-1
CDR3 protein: CATSTLAGREQFF
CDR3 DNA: TGTGCCACCAGTACTCTAGCGGGAAGGGAGCAGTTCTTC

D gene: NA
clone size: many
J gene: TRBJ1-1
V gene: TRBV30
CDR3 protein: CAWSVAGEGSEAFF
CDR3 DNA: TGTGCCTGGAGTGTGGCGGGGGAGGGTTCTGAAGCTTTCTTT

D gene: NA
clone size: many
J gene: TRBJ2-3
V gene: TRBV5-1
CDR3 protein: CASSPANAPGVRDTQYF
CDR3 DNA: TGCGCCAGCAGCCCCGCCAACGCTCCGGGGGTTAGAGATACGCAGTATTTT

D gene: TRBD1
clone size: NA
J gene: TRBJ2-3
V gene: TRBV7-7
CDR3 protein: CASSSGQGGADTQYF
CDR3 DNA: TGTGCTAGCTCTTCGGGACAGGGGGGTGCAGATACGCAGTATTTT

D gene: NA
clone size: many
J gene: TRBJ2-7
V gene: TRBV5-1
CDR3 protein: CASSLGSGDRYEQYF
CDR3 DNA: TGCGCCAGCAGCTTGGGGTCGGGAGATCGCTACGAGCAGTACTTC

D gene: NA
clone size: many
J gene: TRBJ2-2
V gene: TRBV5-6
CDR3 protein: CASSPRLFTGELFF
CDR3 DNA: TGTGCCAGCAGCCCCCGGTTATTCACCGGGGAGCTGTTTTTT

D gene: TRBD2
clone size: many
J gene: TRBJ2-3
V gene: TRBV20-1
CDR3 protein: CSAHGTSTQYF
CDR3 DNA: TGCAGTGCCCACGGGACTAGCACGCAGTATTTT

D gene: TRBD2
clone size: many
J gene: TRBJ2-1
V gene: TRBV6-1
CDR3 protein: CASIWASGLAANEQFF
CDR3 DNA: TGTGCCAGCATTTGGGCCTCGGGACTAGCCGCAAATGAGCAGTTCTTC

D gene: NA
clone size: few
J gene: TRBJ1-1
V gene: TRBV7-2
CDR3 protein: CASSFFREAFF
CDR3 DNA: TGTGCCAGCAGCTTTTTCCGGGAAGCTTTCTTT

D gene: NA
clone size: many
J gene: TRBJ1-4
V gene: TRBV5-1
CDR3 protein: CASSLERQPNEKLFF
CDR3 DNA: TGCGCCAGCAGCTTAGAGAGACAGCCTAATGAAAAACTGTTTTTT

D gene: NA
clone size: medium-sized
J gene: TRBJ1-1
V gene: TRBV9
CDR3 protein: CASSVDPDSDTEAFF
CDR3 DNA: TGTGCCAGCAGCGTAGACCCCGACAGCGACACTGAAGCTTTCTTT

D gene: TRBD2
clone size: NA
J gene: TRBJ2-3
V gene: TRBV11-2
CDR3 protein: CASSLDSGLAADTQYF
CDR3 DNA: TGTGCCAGCAGCTTAGATAGCGGACTAGCTGCAGATACGCAGTATTTT

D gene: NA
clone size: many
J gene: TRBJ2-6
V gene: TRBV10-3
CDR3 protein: CAISEPVLSPSGANVLTF
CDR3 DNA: TGTGCCATCAGTGAGCCAGTACTGAGTCCCTCTGGGGCCAACGTCCTGACTTTC

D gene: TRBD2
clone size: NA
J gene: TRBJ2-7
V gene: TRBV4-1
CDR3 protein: CASSQPTSGAYEQYF
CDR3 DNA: TGCGCCAGCAGCCAACCGACTAGCGGAGCCTACGAGCAGTACTTC

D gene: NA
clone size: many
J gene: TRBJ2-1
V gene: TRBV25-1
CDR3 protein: CASSELGNEQFF
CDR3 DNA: TGTGCCAGCAGTGAACTAGGCAATGAGCAGTTCTTC

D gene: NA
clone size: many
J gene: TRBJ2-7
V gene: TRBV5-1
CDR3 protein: CASSLVRAGPASYEQYF
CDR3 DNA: TGCGCCAGCAGCTTGGTTCGGGCAGGCCCAGCCTCCTACGAGCAGTACTTC

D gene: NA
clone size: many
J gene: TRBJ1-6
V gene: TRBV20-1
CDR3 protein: CSAPFQGSSYNSPLHF
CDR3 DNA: TGCAGTGCTCCCTTTCAGGGGAGCTCCTATAATTCACCCCTCCACTTT

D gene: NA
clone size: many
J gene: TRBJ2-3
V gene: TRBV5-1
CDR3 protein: CASSRKDFSSRGTDTQYF
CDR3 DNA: TGCGCCAGCAGCAGGAAAGATTTCTCATCCCGGGGCACAGATACGCAGTATTTT

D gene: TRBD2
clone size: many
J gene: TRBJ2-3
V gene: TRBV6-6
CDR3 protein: CASSYSSREWGTQYF
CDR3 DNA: TGTGCCAGCAGTTACTCTTCGCGGGAGTGGGGTACGCAGTATTTT

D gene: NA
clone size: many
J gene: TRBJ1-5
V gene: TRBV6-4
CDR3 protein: CASRLWADNNQPQHF
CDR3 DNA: TGTGCCAGCCGCCTGTGGGCGGACAACAATCAGCCCCAGCATTTT

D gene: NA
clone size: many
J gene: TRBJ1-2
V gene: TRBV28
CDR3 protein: CASSFLTYGYTF
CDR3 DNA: TGTGCCAGCAGTTTTTTAACCTATGGCTACACCTTC

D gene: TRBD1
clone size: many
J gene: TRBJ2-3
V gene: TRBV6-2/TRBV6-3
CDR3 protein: CASSSNRGPTDTQYF
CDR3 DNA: TGTGCCAGCAGTTCCAACAGGGGGCCCACAGATACGCAGTATTTT

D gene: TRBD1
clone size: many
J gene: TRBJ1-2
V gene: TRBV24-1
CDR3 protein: CATSDLGDRDYGYTF
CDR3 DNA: TGTGCCACCAGTGATTTGGGAGACAGGGACTATGGCTACACCTTC

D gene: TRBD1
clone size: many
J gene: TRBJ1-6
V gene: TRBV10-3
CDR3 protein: CAIRDRGDSPLHF
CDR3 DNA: TGTGCCATCAGGGACAGGGGGGATTCACCCCTCCACTTT

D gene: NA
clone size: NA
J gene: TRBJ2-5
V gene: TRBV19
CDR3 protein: CASSITRRQETQYF
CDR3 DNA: TGTGCCAGTAGTATAACGCGACGGCAAGAGACCCAGTACTTC

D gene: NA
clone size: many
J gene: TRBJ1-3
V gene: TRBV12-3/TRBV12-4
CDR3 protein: CASLSSGNTIYF
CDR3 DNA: TGTGCCAGCTTGAGCTCTGGAAACACCATATATTTT

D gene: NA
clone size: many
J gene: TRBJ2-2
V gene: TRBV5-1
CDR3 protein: CASMRQSGNTGELFF
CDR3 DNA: TGCGCCAGCATGCGTCAAAGCGGGAACACCGGGGAGCTGTTTTTT

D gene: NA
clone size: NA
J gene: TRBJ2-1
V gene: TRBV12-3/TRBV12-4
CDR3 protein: CASSLSRVDEQFF
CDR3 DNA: TGTGCCAGCAGTTTAAGCAGGGTCGATGAGCAGTTCTTC

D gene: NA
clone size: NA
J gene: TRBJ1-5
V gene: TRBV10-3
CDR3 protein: CAIRADSGNQPQHF
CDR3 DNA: TGTGCCATCAGGGCTGACAGCGGCAATCAGCCCCAGCATTTT

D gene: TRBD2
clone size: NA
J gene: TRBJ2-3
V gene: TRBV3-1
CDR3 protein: CASSQDDPFLAGALDTQYF
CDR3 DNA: TGTGCCAGCAGCCAAGATGACCCTTTCCTAGCGGGAGCCTTGGATACGCAGTATTTT